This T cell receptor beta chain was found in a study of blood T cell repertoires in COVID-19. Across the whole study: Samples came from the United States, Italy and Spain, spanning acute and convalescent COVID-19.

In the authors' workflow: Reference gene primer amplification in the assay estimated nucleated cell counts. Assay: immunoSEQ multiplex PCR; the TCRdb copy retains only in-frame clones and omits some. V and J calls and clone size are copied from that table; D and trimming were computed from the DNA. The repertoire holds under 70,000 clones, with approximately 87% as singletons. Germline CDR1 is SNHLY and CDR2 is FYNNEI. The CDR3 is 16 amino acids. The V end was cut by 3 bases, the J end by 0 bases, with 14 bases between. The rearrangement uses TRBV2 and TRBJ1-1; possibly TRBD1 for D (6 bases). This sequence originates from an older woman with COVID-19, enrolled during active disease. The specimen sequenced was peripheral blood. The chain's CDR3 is CASSDDGQHMNTEAFF. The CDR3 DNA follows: TGTGCCAGCAGTGACGATGGACAGCACATGAACACTGAAGCTTTCTTT.